This TCR beta chain was recovered during a study of blood T cell repertoires in COVID-19. Study context: T cells, B-cell-depleted T cells, or PBMCs provided the cDNA or gDNA that served as material.

This clone was counted between two and nine times. Original processing notes: Nucleated cell counts were estimated from reference gene primer amplification. Generated by immunoSEQ multiplex PCR, the TCRdb table keeps only in-frame clones and is missing some. The DNA gave D and trimming, while V, J and clone size come from that table. The table records some 340,000 clones, around 88% of them present only once. The CDR3 spans 15 residues. V lost 1 base, J lost 3 bases, and 12 bases lay in between. Per the germline V gene, CDR1 is SEHNR and CDR2 is FQNEAQ (reference sequence). Sequencing input: peripheral blood. The sequence was obtained from a man in his thirties or forties with active or convalescent COVID-19. The chain recombines TRBV7-9 with TRBJ1-1, with unresolved D. The chain's CDR3 is CASSLVAARDTEAFF. The CDR3 DNA is TGTGCCAGCAGCTTAGTGGCTGCTCGGGACACTGAAGCTTTCTTT.